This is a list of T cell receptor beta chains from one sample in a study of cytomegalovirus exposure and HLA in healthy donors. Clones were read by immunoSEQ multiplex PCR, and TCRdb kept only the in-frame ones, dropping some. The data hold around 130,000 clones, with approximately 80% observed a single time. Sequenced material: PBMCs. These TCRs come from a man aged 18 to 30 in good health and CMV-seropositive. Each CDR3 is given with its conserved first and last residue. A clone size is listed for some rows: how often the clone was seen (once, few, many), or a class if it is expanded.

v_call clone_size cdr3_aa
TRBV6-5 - CASRLTGLGNTIYF
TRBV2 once CASTRPGTGNQPQHF
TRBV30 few CAWKFRLTRDRGYEQYF
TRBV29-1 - CSVCLGLNNQPQHF
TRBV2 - CASKQQEYEQYF
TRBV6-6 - CASSYSTGSAEAFF
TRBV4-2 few CASESGAGVTDTQYF
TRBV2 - CASRGTSGYEQYF
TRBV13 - CASSLPQLNTEAFF
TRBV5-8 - CASSSRGGNTIYF
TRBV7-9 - CASSPGTGAMNTEAFF
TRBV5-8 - CASSTPGQILYEQYF
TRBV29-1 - CSVARDPDRQNTEAFF
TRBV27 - CASTSGTDTQYF
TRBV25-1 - CASSEYRDRANDEQFF
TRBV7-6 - CASSLVAGTYEQYF
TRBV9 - CASGRQGGNQPQHF
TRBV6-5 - CASSPTAWQETQYF
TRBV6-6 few CASSIRDSSYNSPLHF
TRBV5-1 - CASSSQDNRDEQYF
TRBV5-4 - CASSLEGAWGTPLHF
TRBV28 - CGSSLVEAGELFF
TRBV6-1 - CASSGFGPNTEAFF
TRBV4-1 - CASSQVVVNYGYTF
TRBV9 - CASNPSGTYNEQFF
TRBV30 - CAWRGGQGVSYEQYF
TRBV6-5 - CASSYSRRQNEQFF
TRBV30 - CAWSLKIGQGRREQYF
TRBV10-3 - CAITASGSYEQYF
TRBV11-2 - CASTDFSGGQETQYF
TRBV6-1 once CASSRSQVNQPQHF
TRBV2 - CASTWEGNTEAFF
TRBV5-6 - CASSLGFPAGQLNTIYF
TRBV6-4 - CASSDSGGNTEAFF
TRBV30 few CASLRGTSGGGEQYF
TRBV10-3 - CAINPGQGATEAFF
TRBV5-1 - CASRLGGDQPQHF
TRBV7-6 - CASSLTGTHSTDTQYF
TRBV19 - CASSRGLVVIPDTQYF
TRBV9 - CASSVGRINEKLFF
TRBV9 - CASSVGQGGLTEAFF
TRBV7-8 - CASSSSDRDGNQPQHF
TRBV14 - CASSQDGTGYYEQYF
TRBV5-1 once CASSLVPRGREEQYF
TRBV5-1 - CASSLGLAGLNEQFF
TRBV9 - CASSVDGTDQETQYF
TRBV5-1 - CASSLVAGSTDTQYF
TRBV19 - CTSSIRGWNTEAFF
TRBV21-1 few CASSKVFDRNSNQPQHF
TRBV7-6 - CASSRGQGISNEQYF
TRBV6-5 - CASSPGQTSTDTQYF
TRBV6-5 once CASSSAQGNNQPQHF
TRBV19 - CAIGQGARNEQFF
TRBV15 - CATSRDSTNEQFF
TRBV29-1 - CSVIQGIGEQYF